The 21 T cell receptor beta chains below come from one sample, sequenced in a study of blood T cells in healthy people across ages (dated by TCRdb to 2013 to 2016). Preparation of the library involved 5' RACE. TCRdb lists the instrument as Illumina HiSeq 2500. A second 7 to 11 cycle PCR used a sample-barcoded 5' primer and a J-beta primer mix. Clones were called with MiXCR by TCRdb after fastp trimmed the public reads at Q25, and only in-frame beta chains were retained. Identical CDR3 proteins give one entry, which carries the most common genes and DNA. The sample table contains around 620,000 distinct CDR3 sequences; only one count was recorded for 27% of them. Around 18% of the sample belongs to the ten largest clones. The sequenced sample was blood. The receptors originated from a woman in her 70s in good health.

The chain carries TRBV7-2 and TRBJ1-1, with D possibly matching TRBD1 (5 bases). V lost 4 bases and J 2 bases, leaving 11 bases between the germline ends. The CDR3 covers 14 residues. Germline values: CDR1 SGHTA, CDR2 FQGNSA. The CDR3 DNA is TGTGCCAGCAGCTCCGGGAGGGGAAACACTGAAGCTTTCTTT. The encoded protein is CASSSGRGNTEAFF.

This clonotype was seen many times. The chain joins TRBV4-3 to TRBJ2-7; D not resolved. The germline V gene has CDR1 LGHNA and CDR2 YSLEER. The CDR3 sequence is 13 residues long. The V gene lost 0 bases and the J gene lost 3 bases, with 6 bases spanning the gap. CDR3 nucleotides: TGCGCCAGCAGCCAAGATCCCCGCTACGAGCAGTACTTC. As protein: CASSQDPRYEQYF.

The V and J genes are TRBV7-2 and TRBJ2-1; 8 bases match TRBD2. The end of the DNA is better explained by TRBJ2-7, so the J call may be wrong. Germline CDR1 SGHTA, CDR2 FQGNSA. The CDR3 runs 15 residues. For the CDR3, the DNA is TGTGCCAGCAGCTTGGTGGTTGGTAGCGGGGACGAGCAGTACTTC. Its protein product is CASSLVVGSGDEQYF.

The chain employs TRBV5-1 and TRBJ2-7, with D hard to call. Germline-derived CDR1 and CDR2 are SGHRS and YFSETQ. The V gene lost 4 bases and the J gene lost 4 bases, with 15 bases spanning the gap. The CDR3 has 14 residues. This CDR3 reads CASSLERGVYEQYF. The DNA for the CDR3 is TGCGCCAGCAGCCTCGAGCGAGGAGTGTACGAGCAGTACTTC.

This clonotype was counted a few times. The chain carries TRBV18 and TRBJ1-6; no clear D gene. V lost 1 base and J 0 bases, leaving 13 bases between the germline ends. The CDR3 loop spans 18 amino acids. Germline-derived CDR1 and CDR2 are KGHSH and LQKENI. The CDR3 sequence is CASSPLPEAPSYNSPLHF. The CDR3 nucleotides read TGTGCCAGCTCACCACTACCAGAAGCGCCCTCCTATAATTCACCCCTCCACTTT.

This clonotype has only a few counts. The V and J genes are TRBV7-3 and TRBJ2-5; D perhaps matches TRBD2 (6 bases). The V and J ends lost 0 bases and 9 bases respectively, with 14 bases between them. CDR3 length: 14 amino acids. The germline V gene encodes CDR1 SGHTA and CDR2 FQGTGA. The CDR3 coding sequence is TGTGCCAGCAGCTTAACCGAGACTAGTTCGGCCCAGTACTTC. Residues: CASSLTETSSAQYF.

Here the CDR3 reads CASSLGLADPRTQYF. The CDR3 DNA follows: TGTGCCAGCAGCCTTGGACTAGCAGACCCTAGGACCCAGTACTTC. V gene TRBV9 combines with J gene TRBJ2-5; 8 bases are a match to TRBD2. The V segment lost 4 bases and the J segment 7 bases; nucleotides outside the gene matches: 12. Germline assignment: CDR1 SGDLS and CDR2 YYNGEE. The CDR3 is made up of 15 amino acids.

CDR3 nucleotides: TGTGCCAGCAGTTTATTGGGACAGGGGGTTGGCAAAAACATTCAGTACTTC. Encoded protein: CASSLLGQGVGKNIQYF. The chain carries TRBV28 and TRBJ2-4; 11 nucleotides align to TRBD1. This CDR3 comprises 17 residues. With V trimmed by 1 base and J by 3 bases, 5 bases remained unmatched. From germline, CDR1 is MDHEN and CDR2 SYDVKM.

This chain uses TRBV4-3 with TRBJ2-5; a weak D match, TRBD2 (7 bases). Judging by the DNA end, TRBJ2-7 fits better; the J call may be wrong. This CDR3 region has 18 residues. The germline V gene encodes CDR1 LGHNA and CDR2 YSLEER. The CDR3 nucleotides read TGCGCCAGCAGCCAAGATGCGGGGGCGTTCTATAGCTCCTACGAGCAGTACTTC. Amino acid sequence: CASSQDAGAFYSSYEQYF.

This clonotype was detected many times. This chain joins TRBV6-6 and TRBJ1-4; TRBD1 aligns across 8 bases. CDR1 and CDR2 (germline): MNHNY, SVGAGI (reference sequence). Trimming removed 6 bases from V and 7 bases from J; junction bases left unmatched: 7. CDR3 size: 14 residues. This CDR3 is CASSPGQGSEKLFF. CDR3 coding DNA: TGTGCCAGCAGCCCCGGACAGGGTAGTGAAAAACTGTTTTTT.

This chain connects TRBV12-3 or TRBV12-4 to TRBJ2-3, with 13 bases that match TRBD2. V shed 6 bases, J shed 4 bases, and the junction held 16 bases outside the gene matches. The CDR3 is 19 residues long. The CDR3 DNA is TGTGCCAGCAGCTTAAGGGCACTTACTAGCGGGGGGGCGTCAGATACGCAGTATTTT. Translating it yields CASSLRALTSGGASDTQYF.

The J gene is TRBJ1-2, the V gene TRBV4-1; D is unclear. Trimming stripped 0 bases from V and 4 bases from J, with 12 bases between. CDR3 size: 15 residues. CDR1 MGHRA and CDR2 YSYEKL come from the germline V gene. The CDR3 sequence is CASSQDLPGLYGYTF. The CDR3 DNA reads as TGCGCCAGCAGCCAAGACCTACCAGGCCTCTATGGCTACACCTTC.

This clonotype has just a few counts. The rearrangement joins TRBV5-1 to TRBJ2-2, with unresolved D. This CDR3 has 15 amino acids. Per germline, CDR1 SGHRS and CDR2 YFSETQ. V lost 1 base, J lost 1 base, and 8 bases lay in between. DNA for the CDR3: TGCGCCAGCAGCTTGAATCCGGGGAACACCGGGGAGCTGTTTTTT. It specifies CASSLNPGNTGELFF.

Only a few counts were recorded for this clonotype. The rearrangement uses TRBV24-1 and TRBJ1-1; the D is unclear. Per the germline V gene, CDR1 is KGHDR and CDR2 is SFDVKD. The CDR3 covers 13 residues. V shed 9 bases and J shed 4 bases, with 14 bases lying between them. The CDR3 reads CATSRGGGTEAFF. The CDR3 nucleotides are TGTGCCACCTCGCGGGGAGGCGGCACTGAAGCTTTCTTT.

J is TRBJ1-5 and V is TRBV20-1, with D possibly matching TRBD1 (5 bases). CDR3 length equals 15 residues. V lost 0 bases to trimming and J lost 6 bases, with 15 bases between them. CDR1 DFQATT and CDR2 SNEGSKA come from the germline V gene (reference sequence). The CDR3 is CSARDPLGDGQPQHF. The CDR3 DNA follows: TGCAGTGCTAGAGACCCTTTGGGGGATGGTCAGCCCCAGCATTTT.

This clonotype was seen more than once but under ten times. V gene TRBV6-1 combines with J gene TRBJ2-5; 8 bases line up with TRBD1. Matching the DNA end better, TRBJ2-7 makes the J call doubtful. Germline V gene data show CDR1 as MNHNS and CDR2 as SASEGT. The CDR3 extends over 14 amino acids. CDR3 in amino acids: CASVRDRISYEQYF. The CDR3 DNA sequence: TGTGCCAGTGTACGGGACAGGATATCCTACGAGCAGTACTTC.

There are a few counts of this clonotype. The chain has TRBV7-9 and TRBJ2-3; D gene uncertain. V was shortened by 6 bases and J by 6 bases, with 4 bases between the two germline ends. The germline gives CDR1 SEHNR, CDR2 FQNEAQ (reference sequence). This CDR3 has 10 amino acids. In DNA, the CDR3 is TGTGCCAGCAGGGGGGATACGCAGTATTTT. Amino acids: CASRGDTQYF.

The rearrangement uses TRBV3-1 and TRBJ2-5; 11 bases map to TRBD1. The V and J ends lost 0 bases and 10 bases, in that order; junction bases with no gene match: 4. In germline, CDR1 is LGHDT, CDR2 YNNKEL (reference sequence). CDR3 length equals 14 residues. The chain's CDR3 is CASSQDGDRGSQYF. The CDR3 DNA follows: TGTGCCAGCAGCCAAGACGGGGACAGGGGGAGCCAGTACTTC.

This clonotype has a handful of counts. The chain couples TRBV20-1 to TRBJ2-3, with 11 nucleotides matching TRBD2. The CDR3 extends over 15 amino acids. Germline CDR1 DFQATT, CDR2 SNEGSKA (reference sequence). The V and J ends lost 0 bases and 5 bases, in that order; junction bases with no gene match: 4. CDR3 in DNA: TGCAGTGCTAGAGATAGCGGGAGGGCCGAAGATACGCAGTATTTT. Translation: CSARDSGRAEDTQYF.

This clonotype was observed many times. This chain joins TRBV21-1 and TRBJ1-6; the table names TRBD1, a call not compared with the DNA. TRBV21-1 is marked as a pseudogene. The CDR3 consists of 16 residues. The CDR3 loop is CASSRDRDRGNSPLHF. The CDR3 nucleotides read TGTGCCAGCAGCAGAGACCGGGACAGGGGAAATTCACCCCTCCACTTT.

CDR3 protein: CASSLSYANNEQFF. CDR3 sequence (DNA): TGTGCCAGCAGCTTAAGCTACGCGAACAATGAGCAGTTCTTC. The chain combines TRBV7-9 with TRBJ2-1, with D unclear. The CDR3 is 14 amino acids. V was pared by 2 bases and J by 5 bases, with 10 bases between. Germline V gene sequence: CDR1 SEHNR, CDR2 FQNEAQ (reference sequence).